This T cell receptor beta chain came from a study of T cell responses to AZD1222 COVID-19 vaccine. TCRdb's table, derived via immunoSEQ multiplex PCR, lists solely in-frame clones and lacks some. The table records about 55,000 clones, over 70% of them present only once. The germline V gene encodes CDR1 GTSNPN and CDR2 SVGIG (reference sequence). V was shortened by 2 bases and J by 6 bases, with 7 bases between the two germline ends. The CDR3 contains 11 residues. This specimen was peripheral blood, taken on day 0 of AZD1222 vaccination. The source of this sequence is an adult in good health. This chain links TRBV30 with TRBJ1-2; TRBD1 might be the D (6 bases). CDR3 sequence reads: CAWSPGDGYTF. The CDR3 region has the DNA TGTGCCTGGAGTCCAGGGGATGGCTACACCTTC.